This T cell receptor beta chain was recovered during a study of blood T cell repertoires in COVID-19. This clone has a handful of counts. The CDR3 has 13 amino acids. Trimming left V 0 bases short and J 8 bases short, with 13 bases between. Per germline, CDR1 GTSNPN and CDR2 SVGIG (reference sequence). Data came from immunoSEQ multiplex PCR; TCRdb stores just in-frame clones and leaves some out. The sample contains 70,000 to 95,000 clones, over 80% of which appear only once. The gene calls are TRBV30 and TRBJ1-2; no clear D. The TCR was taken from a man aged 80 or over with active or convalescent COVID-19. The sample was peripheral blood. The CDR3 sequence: CAWSVHRVGGYTF. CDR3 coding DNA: TGTGCCTGGAGTGTACATCGGGTCGGGGGCTACACCTTC.